This TCR beta chain was documented in a study of blood T cell repertoires in COVID-19. Whole-study context: PBMCs, B-cell-depleted T cells, or T cells were the source of the cDNA or gDNA that made up the material.

CDR1 and CDR2 from the germline V gene are SGHNT and YYREEE (reference sequence). The CDR3 runs 18 residues. Trimming shortened V by 4 bases and J by 0 bases, and 17 bases separated the two germline ends. Authors' data handling: Amplification of reference gene primers provided the estimated nucleated cell counts. Measured with immunoSEQ multiplex PCR; TCRdb has only the in-frame clones, and not every one. For V, J and clone size, that table is used; D and trimming come from the DNA. The sample yields 150,000 to 200,000 clones, more than 75% seen once. The study assigned cohorts using participant-reported clinical history.

The sequence was obtained from a woman aged 45-59 years with acute COVID-19. The chain has TRBV5-4 and TRBJ1-6; D is unresolved. Sequencing was carried out using PBMCs or T cells enriched from blood (not recorded which). In DNA form, the CDR3 reads TGTGCCAGCAGCCCGGAGGCAGTTACAAGCTCCTATAATTCACCCCTCCACTTT. This sequence encodes CASSPEAVTSSYNSPLHF.